A single sample is the source of the 17 T cell receptor beta chains below, sequenced in a study of blood T cell repertoires in COVID-19. The protocol was immunoSEQ multiplex PCR, while the TCRdb copy is restricted to in-frame clones and leaves out a portion. The table records about 480,000 clones, around nine tenths of them present only once. Sequenced input: PBMCs or T cells enriched from blood (not recorded which). The receptors here all came from a woman aged 55 to 70 who had recovered from COVID-19.

This chain connects TRBV6-5 to TRBJ2-7; D possibly corresponds to TRBD1 (6 bases). V lost 0 bases, J lost 3 bases, and 12 bases lay in between. Germline V gives CDR1 MNHEY, CDR2 SVGAGI. The CDR3 consists of 15 residues. The CDR3 sequence is CASSYSGDTYYEQYF. CDR3 bases: TGTGCCAGCAGTTACTCGGGGGACACCTACTACGAGCAGTACTTC.

The chain links TRBV19 to TRBJ2-3; weak D call: TRBD2 (6 bases). Germline-derived CDR1 and CDR2 are LNHDA and SQIVND (reference sequence). The CDR3 is made up of 14 amino acids. V gave up 5 bases and J gave up 0 bases, with 9 bases separating them. The CDR3 DNA reads as TGTGCCAGTAGTTCGCTAGCGAGCACAGATACGCAGTATTTT. It encodes CASSSLASTDTQYF.

A single count supports this clone. This chain links TRBV2 with TRBJ1-5, with D perhaps matching TRBD1 (5 bases). V lost 6 bases, J lost 9 bases, and 18 bases lay in between. The CDR3 contains 14 residues. Germline loops: CDR1 SNHLY, CDR2 FYNNEI. The CDR3 reads CASRGTGTDRPQHF. CDR3 in DNA: TGTGCCAGCAGGGGGACTGGAACTGATCGGCCCCAGCATTTT. Supplemented by reference TRBV2 and TRBJ1-5, the full variable domain reads EPEVTQTPSHQVTQMGQEVILRCVPISNHLYFYWYRQILGQKVEFLVSFYNNEISEKSEIFDDQFSVERPDGSNFTLKIRSTKLEDSAMYFCASRGTGTDRPQHFGDGTRLSIL.

The chain uses TRBV3-1 (or the pseudogene TRBV3-2) and TRBJ1-2; no firm D call. Germline CDR1 is LGHDT and CDR2 is YNNKEL (reference sequence). Trimming pared 0 bases from V and 7 bases from J, leaving 12 bases between. CDR3 size: 14 residues. DNA for the CDR3: TGTGCCAGCAGCCAAGAGAGGTTGCGGGGTGGCTACACCTTC. Its translation is CASSQERLRGGYTF.

For the CDR3, the DNA is TGTGCCATCAGTGAGGGGAGGGTCACTGAAGCTTTCTTT. Its translation: CAISEGRVTEAFF. The chain combines TRBV10-3 with TRBJ1-1; no definite D call. The CDR3 is made up of 13 amino acids. Trimming removed 2 bases from V and 4 bases from J, with 8 bases in between. CDR1 and CDR2 from the germline V gene are ENHRY and SYGVKD.

Only one count was recorded for this clone. The chain employs TRBV19 and TRBJ1-6; D remains ambiguous. V was pared by 10 bases and J by 0 bases, with 10 bases between. CDR1 LNHDA and CDR2 SQIVND come from the germline V gene (reference sequence). The CDR3 is 14 residues long. CDR3 sequence: CATTRSSYNSPLHF. The DNA of the CDR3 is TGTGCCACTACAAGGAGCTCCTATAATTCACCCCTCCACTTT. Full variable domain (remainder filled in from reference TRBV19 and TRBJ1-6): DGGITQSPKYLFRKEGQNVTLSCEQNLNHDAMYWYRQDPGQGLRLIYYSQIVNDFQKGDIAEGYSVSREKKESFPLTVTSAQKNPTAFYLCATTRSSYNSPLHFGNGTRLTVT.

The chain is built from TRBV2 and TRBJ2-3, with 10 bases that match TRBD1. V shed 4 bases and J 3 bases; nucleotides not matched to a gene: 7. The CDR3 is 16 amino acids. From germline, CDR1 is SNHLY and CDR2 FYNNEI. CDR3 protein: CASSGSRDRGTDTQYF. CDR3 in DNA: TGTGCCAGCAGTGGTTCGCGGGACAGGGGAACAGATACGCAGTATTTT. The variable domain in full, completed from reference TRBV2 and TRBJ2-3, reads EPEVTQTPSHQVTQMGQEVILRCVPISNHLYFYWYRQILGQKVEFLVSFYNNEISEKSEIFDDQFSVERPDGSNFTLKIRSTKLEDSAMYFCASSGSRDRGTDTQYFGPGTRLTVL.

The gene calls are TRBV27 and TRBJ2-6; a weak D match, TRBD2 (6 bases). The CDR3 totals 16 residues. Germline CDR1 is MNHEY and CDR2 is SMNVEV (reference sequence). The V end lost 1 base, the J end lost 2 bases, and 9 bases lay between the germline ends. The CDR3: CASSLFGGTGANVLTF. In DNA form, the CDR3 reads TGTGCCAGCAGTTTATTCGGGGGAACTGGGGCCAACGTCCTGACTTTC. The full variable domain, its missing parts supplied by reference TRBV27 and TRBJ2-6, is EAQVTQNPRYLITVTGKKLTVTCSQNMNHEYMSWYRQDPGLGLRQIYYSMNVEVTDKGDVPEGYKVSRKEKRNFPLILESPSPNQTSLYFCASSLFGGTGANVLTFGAGSRLTVL.

This clone was recorded only once. The V call is TRBV6-5, the J call TRBJ1-5, with D possibly being TRBD1 (6 bases). V was trimmed by 6 bases and J by 2 bases, leaving 14 bases between them. The CDR3 is 15 residues long. Germline CDR1 and CDR2: MNHEY and SVGAGI. CDR3 in amino acids: CASRQQGMGNQPQHF. DNA of the CDR3: TGTGCCAGCAGGCAACAGGGAATGGGCAATCAGCCCCAGCATTTT.

The J gene is TRBJ2-3, the V gene TRBV4-2; tentatively, D is TRBD2 (6 bases). V was pared by 1 base and J by 4 bases, with 12 bases between. CDR3 length equals 15 residues. Germline V gene data show CDR1 as LGHNA and CDR2 as YNFKEQ. CDR3 sequence reads: CASSQAGGKSDTQYF. The CDR3 DNA reads TGTGCCAGCAGCCAAGCTGGGGGGAAATCAGATACGCAGTATTTT.

In nucleotides, the CDR3 is TGTGCCAGCAGTGATCCTCGGGACAACTCCTACGAGCAGTACGTC. Protein product: CASSDPRDNSYEQYV. This rearrangement joins TRBV2 to TRBJ2-7, with D possibly matching TRBD1 (6 bases). Germline V CDR1 and CDR2: SNHLY, FYNNEI. Trimming removed 3 bases from V and 0 bases from J, with 12 bases in between. There are 15 residues in the CDR3.

This clone was detected a few times. CDR3 DNA: TGTGCCATCCGCCTTGAGGGGCAGGGGGCTAACACCGGGGAGCTGTTTTTT. This translates into CAIRLEGQGANTGELFF. The chain links TRBV10-3 to TRBJ2-2; 8 bases map to TRBD1. This CDR3 has 17 residues. Germline V gives CDR1 ENHRY, CDR2 SYGVKD. V lost 8 bases, J lost 2 bases, and 13 bases stayed unmatched.

This chain uses TRBV7-2 with TRBJ2-3; 10 bases are a match to TRBD2. In germline, CDR1 is SGHTA, CDR2 FQGNSA. The J segment lost 0 bases and the V segment lost 1 base, leaving 7 bases of the junction unmatched. The CDR3 sequence is 18 residues long. The CDR3 here is CASSLESLAGVSTDTQYF. The DNA for the CDR3 is TGTGCCAGCAGCTTAGAGAGCCTAGCGGGGGTGAGCACAGATACGCAGTATTTT.

With regard to this clone: Different DNA sequences within this sample yield the same CDR3. The chain links TRBV7-9 to TRBJ1-2, with 8 bases matching TRBD1. CDR1 and CDR2 from the germline V gene are SEHNR and FQNEAQ (reference sequence). V trimming: 5 bases; J trimming: 5 bases; junction bases outside the gene matches: 7. The CDR3 covers 14 residues. Here the CDR3 reads CASSLQGVGYGYTF. The CDR3 DNA reads TGTGCCAGCAGCCTACAGGGGGTGGGGTATGGCTACACCTTC.

The chain carries TRBV6-5 and TRBJ1-2; D gene ambiguous. Trimming took off 2 bases at V and 1 base at J, with 11 bases between the two ends. The CDR3 is made up of 15 amino acids. Germline V gene data show CDR1 as MNHEY and CDR2 as SVGAGI. As DNA, the CDR3 is TGTGCCAGCAGTTACGGAAACAGTCTTAACTATGGCTACACCTTC. Translating gives CASSYGNSLNYGYTF.

The chain links TRBV13 to TRBJ2-1, with D possibly matching TRBD2 (5 bases). CDR1 and CDR2 from the germline V gene are PRHDT and FYEKMQ (reference sequence). The CDR3 is made up of 13 amino acids. V was cut by 5 bases and J by 9 bases, with 14 bases left in between. Here the CDR3 reads CASSLGPGSEQFF. The CDR3 DNA reads as TGTGCCAGCAGCCTCGGTCCGGGAAGTGAGCAGTTCTTC.

The chain combines TRBV6-5 with TRBJ1-2, with TRBD1 matching over 9 bases. The CDR3 is 14 residues long. The J segment lost 3 bases and the V segment lost 6 bases, leaving 5 bases of the junction unmatched. Germline values: CDR1 MNHEY, CDR2 SVGAGI. The CDR3 protein is CASRVTGGDYGYTF. The CDR3 nucleotides read TGTGCCAGCAGGGTCACAGGGGGCGACTATGGCTACACCTTC.